The entry below describes one T cell receptor (beta chain). The CDR3 has 15 residues. Germline trimming cut 6 bases from V and 4 bases from J; bases unmatched to any gene: 8. Germline V lookup: CDR1 MDHEN, CDR2 SYDVKM. The data were taken from a study of beta chain features in type 1 diabetes. TCRB transcripts that were expressed got sequenced, as all of the isolated RNA had been reverse transcribed. The table came from immunoSEQ multiplex PCR; TCRdb's copy has only in-frame clones and leaves some out. The top ten clones hold 0.02% to 0.025% of a sample with 900,000 or so clones, roughly 15% of them seen once.

The source material was naive CD4+ T cells from blood. The TCR originated in a woman under 30 in good health. The chain uses TRBV28 and TRBJ1-3; 8 bases fit TRBD1. The DNA for the CDR3 is TGTGCCAGCAGACCGCCTGGACAGGGCGGAAACACCATATATTTT. This codes for CASRPPGQGGNTIYF.